This T cell receptor (beta chain) was obtained from a study of chemoradiotherapy in HPV16-positive cancers. CDR1 and CDR2 from the germline V gene are MNHNY and SVGAGI (reference sequence). J was trimmed by 0 bases and V by 4 bases; bases with no gene match: 5. CDR3 length equals 16 residues. Repertoires were generated with immunoSEQ multiplex PCR, while TCRdb's copy carries only in-frame clones and drops some. The data show 55,000 to 85,000 clones, around nine tenths seen once. This sequence was found in a human donor with HPV-associated anogenital cancer. The sequencing used blood, collected from a patient who underwent chemoradiotherapy. The chain employs TRBV6-6 and TRBJ1-4, with 7 bases that match TRBD1. This CDR3 is CASSSDRTTTNEKLFF. CDR3 nucleotides: TGTGCCAGCAGTTCGGACAGGACTACAACTAATGAAAAACTGTTTTTT.